This T cell receptor (beta chain) emerged from a study of blood T cell repertoires in COVID-19. Individuals drawn from 20 to 25 US areas were about 18 to 100 years old. The study assigned cohorts using participant-reported clinical history. Recovery meant two consecutive negative NP/OP PCR tests, professional clearance, or resolved symptoms. Original processing notes: Counts of nucleated cells, estimated from reference gene primer amplification, were obtained. Repertoires were generated with immunoSEQ multiplex PCR, while TCRdb's copy carries only in-frame clones and drops some. The D gene and trimming were derived from the DNA, and the V and J assignments and clone size from that table. Of under 300,000 clones listed, roughly nine tenths were seen once; the top ten hold 2.4%. Germline lookup yields CDR1 MDHEN and CDR2 SYDVKM. The length of the CDR3 is 12 residues. With 4 bases clipped from V and 6 bases from J, the junction kept 0 bases outside the gene matches.

The clonotype was recovered from a woman younger than 35 who had recovered from COVID-19. Input material: PBMCs or T cells enriched from blood (not recorded which). This sequence joins TRBV28 and TRBJ2-7; TRBD1 matches at 10 bases. The CDR3 here is CASSWDRGEQYF. In DNA, the CDR3 is TGTGCCAGCAGTTGGGACAGGGGCGAGCAGTACTTC.